This TCR beta chain came from a study of blood T cells in healthy people across ages. Study findings and constraints: CMV status of donors was unknown, possibly confounding expanded clonotype changes. The long-lived group displayed more naive CD4+ cells, plus higher diversity, than the aged donors did.

This CDR3 region has 14 residues. The germline V gene has CDR1 LGHNA and CDR2 YNFKEQ. The use of a sample-barcoded 5' primer and a J-beta primer mix characterized a second PCR of roughly 6 to 11 cycles. Each TCR beta cDNA got a 12-nucleotide random molecular identifier. TCRdb processed the 5' RACE reads anew with MiXCR; each CDR3 protein has one entry. The table has 950,000 to 1,200,000 distinct CDR3 sequences, 35% to 40% seen once. As concerns this clonotype: Antigen unknown. Its ends do not fully match the called genes, so a read error is possible.

The sequence was collected from a man aged 18 to 30 in good health. Sequencing input: blood. This chain uses TRBV4-2 with TRBJ1-1; D remains ambiguous. The CDR3 DNA reads as TGTGCCGGCAGCCAAGATCCCTCCAACACTGAAGCTTTCTTT. Translation gives CAGSQDPSNTEAFF.